Below, 21 T cell receptor beta chains from the same sample are listed, as sequenced in a study of glioma-infiltrating T cells after dendritic cell vaccination. The protocol was immunoSEQ multiplex PCR, while the TCRdb copy is restricted to in-frame clones and leaves out a portion. The sample yields under 100,000 clones, around three quarters seen once. Sample: blood, taken before dendritic cell vaccination. These TCRs come from a human donor with glioblastoma.

This chain links TRBV5-1 with TRBJ1-5; no clear D gene. CDR1 SGHRS and CDR2 YFSETQ come from the germline V gene. V was pared by 0 bases and J by 1 base, with 8 bases between. There are 15 residues in the CDR3. CDR3 DNA: TGCGCCAGCAGCTTGGATCGTGGCAGCAATCAGCCCCAGCATTTT. As protein: CASSLDRGSNQPQHF.

The chain couples TRBV5-1 to TRBJ2-7, with 11 bases that match TRBD2. Germline V gives CDR1 SGHRS, CDR2 YFSETQ. V shed 3 bases, J shed 3 bases, and the junction held 5 bases outside the gene matches. CDR3 length equals 15 residues. CDR3 bases: TGCGCCAGCAGCTGGACCGGGACTAGCGGCTACGAGCAGTACTTC. It encodes CASSWTGTSGYEQYF. Looking up the rest from reference TRBV5-1 and TRBJ2-7 gives the full variable domain: KAGVTQTPRYLIKTRGQQVTLSCSPISGHRSVSWYQQTPGQGLQFLFEYFSETQRNKGNFPGRFSGRQFSNSRSEMNVSTLELGDSALYLCASSWTGTSGYEQYFGPGTRLTVT.

The rearrangement joins TRBV19 to TRBJ1-6; maybe TRBD1 (5 bases). From germline, CDR1 is LNHDA and CDR2 SQIVND (reference sequence). This CDR3 is built from 14 residues. V was clipped by 6 bases and J by 7 bases, with 13 bases between them. CDR3 region: CASSPGRRNSPLHF. The CDR3 DNA reads TGTGCCAGTAGCCCAGGGCGTCGGAATTCACCCCTCCACTTT.

The V gene is TRBV5-1, the J gene TRBJ2-1; TRBD2 agrees at 8 bases. Germline V gene lookup returns CDR1 SGHRS and CDR2 YFSETQ. Trimming removed 2 bases from V and 4 bases from J; junction bases left unmatched: 5. The CDR3 runs to 15 residues. The CDR3 DNA sequence: TGCGCCAGCAGCTTAGGCGGGGGGACTTACAATGAGCAGTTCTTC. Protein product: CASSLGGGTYNEQFF.

The V call is TRBV7-9, the J call TRBJ1-3; D perhaps matches TRBD1 (5 bases). Germline assignment: CDR1 SEHNR and CDR2 FQNEAQ (reference sequence). This CDR3 is built from 15 residues. V shed 5 bases and J shed 2 bases, with 13 bases lying between them. The CDR3 sequence is CASSPQGNPGNTIYF. CDR3 DNA sequence: TGTGCCAGCAGCCCGCAGGGAAATCCTGGAAACACCATATATTTT.

The V gene is TRBV9, the J gene TRBJ1-4; the match to TRBD1 covers 10 bases. With 4 bases clipped from V and 7 bases from J, the junction kept 4 bases outside the gene matches. In germline, CDR1 is SGDLS, CDR2 YYNGEE. The CDR3 loop spans 14 amino acids. The CDR3 sequence is CASSPTGGGEKLFF. The DNA for the CDR3 is TGTGCCAGCAGCCCGACAGGGGGCGGTGAAAAACTGTTTTTT.

The chain combines TRBV7-8 with TRBJ2-3, with TRBD2 identical over 8 bases. Germline trimming cut 4 bases from V and 0 bases from J; bases unmatched to any gene: 6. The V gene's germline CDR1 is SGHVS and CDR2 FQNEAQ. The CDR3 is 16 amino acids. The CDR3: CASSSMTSVSTDTQYF. CDR3 nucleotides: TGTGCCAGCAGCTCGATGACTAGCGTAAGCACAGATACGCAGTATTTT.

The J gene is TRBJ2-1, the V gene TRBV9; 9 nucleotides match TRBD2. Losses at the gene ends were 3 bases for V and 7 bases for J; bases not matched to a gene: 8. Per the germline V gene, CDR1 is SGDLS and CDR2 is YYNGEE. The CDR3 spans 15 residues. For the CDR3, the DNA is TGTGCCAGCAGCGATGCGGGGGGGCCAGTAAATGAGCAGTTCTTC. Translation: CASSDAGGPVNEQFF.

This chain uses TRBV7-9 with TRBJ1-3; no clear D. The V end lost 6 bases, the J end lost 4 bases, and 19 bases lay between the germline ends. Germline CDR1 and CDR2: SEHNR and FQNEAQ (reference sequence). This CDR3 has 16 amino acids. DNA for the CDR3: TGTGCCAGCAGACCTCCCCCCCGGTTGCGCGGAAACACCATATATTTT. Translated, it gives CASRPPPRLRGNTIYF. Variable domain in full (rest from reference TRBV7-9 and TRBJ1-3): DTGVSQNPRHKITKRGQNVTFRCDPISEHNRLYWYRQTLGQGPEFLTYFQNEAQLEKSRLLSDRFSAERPKGSFSTLEIQRTEQGDSAMYLCASRPPPRLRGNTIYFGEGSWLTVV.

This chain uses TRBV11-2 with TRBJ2-1; 8 bases fit TRBD2. Germline assignment: CDR1 SGHAT and CDR2 FQNNGV. The ends lost 1 base at V and 5 bases at J; junction bases unmatched: 4. This CDR3 region has 15 residues. For the CDR3, the DNA is TGTGCCAGCAGCTTAGTGGGGCGGGAGGACAATGAGCAGTTCTTC. Its translation: CASSLVGREDNEQFF.

The chain couples TRBV6-5 to TRBJ1-2, with D possibly TRBD1 on 5 matching bases. This CDR3 is built from 12 residues. V shed 4 bases and J shed 7 bases, with 10 bases lying between them. Per the germline V gene, CDR1 is MNHEY and CDR2 is SVGAGI. CDR3 coding DNA: TGTGCCAGCAGTTCCGGGACTCGTGGCTACACCTTC. Protein product: CASSSGTRGYTF.

The chain couples TRBV5-8 to TRBJ1-2; 8 positions agree with TRBD1. Germline trimming cut 3 bases from V and 4 bases from J; bases unmatched to any gene: 8. CDR1 is SGHTS and CDR2 is YDEGEE in the germline V gene. The CDR3 consists of 15 residues. The CDR3: CASSWGRGRGYGYTF. In nucleotides, the CDR3 is TGTGCCAGCAGCTGGGGCAGGGGGCGCGGCTATGGCTACACCTTC. Supplemented by reference TRBV5-8 and TRBJ1-2, the full variable domain reads EAGVTQSPTHLIKTRGQQATLRCSPISGHTSVYWYQQALGLGLQFLLWYDEGEERNRGNFPPRFSGRQFPNYSSELNVNALELEDSALYLCASSWGRGRGYGYTFGSGTRLTVV.

The chain joins TRBV6-5 to TRBJ1-2; no clear D gene. The CDR3 is 13 amino acids. Germline V gene data show CDR1 as MNHEY and CDR2 as SVGAGI. Trimming took 4 bases from V and 0 from J, leaving 6 bases between them. The CDR3 loop reads CASSLIANYGYTF. Written as DNA, the CDR3 is TGTGCCAGCAGTTTGATAGCTAACTATGGCTACACCTTC.

This clone occurred once. A read error may produce the germline difference seen at one junction end. This rearrangement joins TRBV7-7 to TRBJ2-1, with 8 nucleotides matching TRBD2. The CDR3 has 15 amino acids. CDR1 is SSHAT, CDR2 FNYEAQ, per germline (reference sequence). The CDR3 nucleotides are TGTGCTAGCAGCCCATCGGGGGGGCTCTACAATGAGCAGTTCTTC. This sequence encodes CASSPSGGLYNEQFF.

V usage is TRBV4-1 and J usage is TRBJ1-4; D may be TRBD1 (6 bases). The V gene lost 4 bases and the J gene lost 7 bases, with 19 bases spanning the gap. Per the germline V gene, CDR1 is MGHRA and CDR2 is YSYEKL. This CDR3 is built from 16 residues. The CDR3 loop is CASSRMGGAEGEKLFF. Here the CDR3 DNA reads TGCGCCAGCAGCCGGATGGGGGGGGCGGAGGGTGAAAAACTGTTTTTT.

V is TRBV6-5 and J is TRBJ2-3; D perhaps matches TRBD2 (6 bases). CDR1 and CDR2 (germline): MNHEY, SVGAGI. V gave up 2 bases and J gave up 2 bases, with 11 bases separating them. This CDR3 has 15 amino acids. The chain's CDR3 is CASSYLGLLTDTQYF. The DNA of the CDR3 is TGTGCCAGCAGTTACCTCGGACTACTCACAGATACGCAGTATTTT.

This chain uses TRBV29-1 with TRBJ2-5; D possibly corresponds to TRBD2 (7 bases). The last part of the DNA fits TRBJ2-7 better; the J call may be wrong. Germline CDR1 SQVTM, CDR2 ANQGSEA. The length of the CDR3 is 14 residues. DNA of the CDR3: TGCAGCGTCGGGGGCGGGAGTCCGCTTTACGAGCAGTACTTC. Residues: CSVGGGSPLYEQYF.

This rearrangement joins TRBV6-5 to TRBJ1-2; D unresolved. CDR1 and CDR2 (germline): MNHEY, SVGAGI. The CDR3 extends over 15 amino acids. Trimming took off 3 bases at V and 8 bases at J, with 19 bases between the two ends. As DNA, the CDR3 is TGTGCCAGCAGTTATTACCCCGTAGTTAAGCACGGCTACACCTTC. It specifies CASSYYPVVKHGYTF.

V and J are TRBV6-6 and TRBJ2-2, with 9 bases aligning to TRBD1. The trim removed 10 bases at V and 2 bases at J, leaving 8 bases unmatched. The CDR3 is made up of 15 amino acids. Germline V gene data show CDR1 as MNHNY and CDR2 as SVGAGI (reference sequence). The CDR3 protein is CATRSTGGNTGELFF. The CDR3 DNA follows: TGTGCCACCCGTTCTACAGGGGGCAACACCGGGGAGCTGTTTTTT.

The chain has TRBV27 and TRBJ1-1; D call uncertain. Germline V gene sequence: CDR1 MNHEY, CDR2 SMNVEV (reference sequence). Trimming left V 6 bases short and J 4 bases short, with 15 bases between. This CDR3 contains 14 residues. This chain's CDR3 is CASSPGLGGTEAFF. CDR3 in DNA: TGTGCCAGCAGCCCGGGCCTGGGAGGCACTGAAGCTTTCTTT.

This clone has just one count. The chain recombines TRBV7-9 with TRBJ1-3, with 8 bases matching TRBD1. Trimming at V came to 5 bases and at J to 2 bases, leaving 5 bases not matched to a gene. The CDR3 length is 15 residues. CDR1 is SEHNR and CDR2 is FQNEAQ in the germline V gene (reference sequence). CDR3 bases: TGTGCCAGCAGCCCGGACAGGGTCACTGGAAACACCATATATTTT. It specifies CASSPDRVTGNTIYF.